Listed below are T cell receptor beta chains from one sample, sequenced in a study of CD8 T cells in Susac syndrome. TCRdb reprocessed the immunoSEQ multiplex PCR reads with MiXCR, giving one entry per CDR3 protein. The sample has roughly 200,000 distinct CDR3 sequences, roughly 94% seen once. Material for sequencing was CD4+ T cells from PBMCs. These receptors all stem from a human donor in good health. CDR3s include the opening cysteine and the closing phenylalanine or tryptophan. The order of the fields is J gene, D gene, V gene, clone size, CDR3 length, CDR3 protein, CDR3 DNA. The D gene is left open where the match is weak. Rows may omit the clone size; those that give it use once, few, many or a size class.

J: TRBJ2-3
D: .
V: TRBV6-5
size: .
length: 12
CDR3: CASSEGMNTQYF
DNA: TGTGCCAGCAGTGAGGGTATGAATACGCAGTATTTT

J: TRBJ2-2
D: .
V: TRBV28
size: .
length: 13
CDR3: CASSLRASRELFF
DNA: TGTGCCAGCAGTTTAAGGGCCTCCAGAGAGCTGTTTTTT

J: TRBJ1-4
D: TRBD1
V: TRBV29-1
size: .
length: 13
CDR3: CSVARDRGDKLFF
DNA: TGCAGCGTTGCGCGGGACAGGGGTGACAAACTGTTTTTT

J: TRBJ2-5
D: .
V: TRBV12-3/TRBV12-4
size: .
length: 13
CDR3: CASSSAIQETQYF
DNA: TGTGCCAGCAGTTCCGCGATCCAAGAGACCCAGTACTTC

J: TRBJ1-6
D: TRBD1
V: TRBV12-3/TRBV12-4
size: .
length: 14
CDR3: CASSRGTVNSPLHF
DNA: TGTGCCAGCAGTCGAGGGACAGTTAATTCACCCCTCCACTTT

J: TRBJ2-3
D: .
V: TRBV4-1
size: once
length: 12
CDR3: CASSREVGTQYF
DNA: TGCGCCAGCAGCCGGGAGGTGGGTACGCAGTATTTT

J: TRBJ1-5
D: .
V: TRBV4-1
size: .
length: 13
CDR3: CASSQDPGQPQHF
DNA: TGCGCCAGCAGCCAAGATCCCGGGCAGCCCCAGCATTTT

J: TRBJ2-5
D: TRBD1
V: TRBV4-3
size: .
length: 17
CDR3: CASSQAGTAAYQETQYF
DNA: TGCGCCAGCAGCCAAGCTGGGACAGCTGCCTACCAAGAGACCCAGTACTTC

J: TRBJ2-1
D: .
V: TRBV20-1
size: .
length: 14
CDR3: CSAPEHSSYNEQFF
DNA: TGCAGTGCTCCGGAACACAGCTCCTACAATGAGCAGTTCTTC

J: TRBJ2-6
D: .
V: TRBV12-3/TRBV12-4
size: .
length: 15
CDR3: CASSSLVTGANVLTF
DNA: TGTGCCAGCAGTTCGTTAGTCACTGGGGCCAACGTCCTGACTTTC

J: TRBJ1-1
D: .
V: TRBV3-1
size: .
length: 14
CDR3: CASSQRQGYTEAFF
DNA: TGTGCCAGCAGCCAACGGCAGGGATACACTGAAGCTTTCTTT

J: TRBJ2-1
D: .
V: TRBV3-1
size: .
length: 15
CDR3: CASSQARDIYNEQFF
DNA: TGTGCCAGCAGCCAAGCGCGGGACATCTACAATGAGCAGTTCTTC

J: TRBJ2-1
D: .
V: TRBV7-9
size: .
length: 14
CDR3: CASSVMGLSNEQFF
DNA: TGTGCCAGCAGCGTAATGGGACTCAGCAATGAGCAGTTCTTC

J: TRBJ2-3
D: .
V: TRBV29-1
size: .
length: 13
CDR3: CSVAIDSTDTQYF
DNA: TGCAGCGTTGCTATCGACAGCACAGATACGCAGTATTTT

J: TRBJ2-5
D: .
V: TRBV14
size: .
length: 15
CDR3: CASSQERGIQETQYF
DNA: TGTGCCAGCAGCCAAGAACGCGGGATACAAGAGACCCAGTACTTC

J: TRBJ2-1
D: .
V: TRBV9
size: .
length: 16
CDR3: CASSVGGAYQGNEQFF
DNA: TGTGCCAGCAGCGTAGGAGGGGCATATCAAGGGAATGAGCAGTTCTTC

J: TRBJ2-2
D: .
V: TRBV12-3/TRBV12-4
size: .
length: 11
CDR3: CASSWTGELFF
DNA: TGTGCCAGCAGTTGGACCGGGGAGCTGTTTTTT

J: TRBJ1-2
D: .
V: TRBV12-3/TRBV12-4
size: once
length: 14
CDR3: CASSYYPRGSGYTF
DNA: TGTGCCAGCAGTTACTACCCAAGGGGGAGTGGCTACACCTTC

J: TRBJ1-2
D: .
V: TRBV11-2
size: .
length: 14
CDR3: CASSLGIANYGYTF
DNA: TGTGCCAGCAGCTTGGGGATAGCTAACTATGGCTACACCTTC

J: TRBJ2-4
D: .
V: TRBV9
size: .
length: 13
CDR3: CASSGVDQNIQYF
DNA: TGTGCCAGCAGCGGGGTGGACCAAAACATTCAGTACTTC

J: TRBJ2-1
D: .
V: TRBV29-1
size: .
length: 12
CDR3: CSGAETAGNQFF
DNA: TGCAGCGGCGCGGAGACGGCAGGGAATCAGTTCTTC

J: TRBJ1-1
D: .
V: TRBV30
size: .
length: 14
CDR3: CAWGLSRGSTEAFF
DNA: TGTGCCTGGGGTTTGAGCAGGGGAAGCACTGAAGCTTTCTTT

J: TRBJ2-2
D: .
V: TRBV7-3
size: .
length: 15
CDR3: CASSPSGGDTGELFF
DNA: TGTGCCAGCAGCCCAAGCGGAGGGGACACCGGGGAGCTGTTTTTT

J: TRBJ1-4
D: TRBD1
V: TRBV12-3/TRBV12-4
size: .
length: 14
CDR3: CASSSGTGLLKLFF
DNA: TGTGCCAGCAGTTCCGGGACAGGGTTGTTGAAACTGTTTTTT

J: TRBJ2-4
D: .
V: TRBV6-2/TRBV6-3
size: .
length: 13
CDR3: CASSPVDTVTQYF
DNA: TGTGCCAGCAGTCCAGTCGACACAGTCACTCAGTACTTC

J: TRBJ1-4
D: .
V: TRBV4-3
size: .
length: 15
CDR3: CASSTTTGLNEKLFF
DNA: TGCGCCAGCAGCACAACTACAGGGCTCAATGAAAAACTGTTTTTT

J: TRBJ2-5
D: .
V: TRBV20-1
size: .
length: 15
CDR3: CSARGMGSEVGTQYF
DNA: TGCAGTGCTAGAGGTATGGGTTCTGAAGTCGGGACCCAGTACTTC

J: TRBJ1-1
D: .
V: TRBV10-3
size: .
length: 11
CDR3: CAIRGSTEAFF
DNA: TGTGCCATCAGAGGAAGCACCGAAGCTTTCTTT

J: TRBJ1-1
D: TRBD1
V: TRBV27
size: .
length: 16
CDR3: CASSLRQGVSNTEAFF
DNA: TGTGCCAGCAGTTTACGACAGGGGGTATCGAACACTGAAGCTTTCTTT

J: TRBJ2-6
D: TRBD1
V: TRBV24-1
size: .
length: 16
CDR3: CATSDPGGTGANVLTF
DNA: TGTGCCACCAGTGATCCAGGGGGCACTGGGGCCAACGTCCTGACTTTC

J: TRBJ2-5
D: .
V: TRBV19
size: .
length: 12
CDR3: CASGVGEETQYF
DNA: TGTGCCAGTGGGGTCGGGGAAGAGACCCAGTACTTC

J: TRBJ2-5
D: TRBD2
V: TRBV5-1
size: .
length: 17
CDR3: CASSSGTSGRVLETQYF
DNA: TGCGCCAGCAGCTCCGGGACTAGCGGGAGGGTTTTGGAGACCCAGTACTTC

J: TRBJ2-2
D: .
V: TRBV3-1
size: .
length: 11
CDR3: CASSQIGELFF
DNA: TGTGCCAGCAGCCAAATAGGGGAGCTGTTTTTT

J: TRBJ1-4
D: TRBD1
V: TRBV3-1
size: once
length: 12
CDR3: CASRTGGEKLFF
DNA: TGTGCCAGCCGCACAGGGGGCGAAAAACTGTTTTTT

J: TRBJ2-5
D: .
V: TRBV18
size: .
length: 14
CDR3: CASSPNRLQETQYF
DNA: TGTGCCAGCTCACCTAACAGGTTACAAGAGACCCAGTACTTC

J: TRBJ1-1
D: .
V: TRBV29-1
size: .
length: 14
CDR3: CSAGTPQMNTEAFF
DNA: TGCAGCGCCGGGACCCCACAGATGAACACTGAAGCTTTCTTT

J: TRBJ1-5
D: TRBD1
V: TRBV12-3/TRBV12-4
size: .
length: 15
CDR3: CASSPTGFDVSAQHF
DNA: TGTGCCAGCAGCCCGACAGGGTTTGATGTCTCGGCCCAGCATTTT